Presented here are 20 T cell receptor beta chains from one specimen sequenced in a study of shared clonotypes between healthy human individuals. Data came from immunoSEQ multiplex PCR; TCRdb stores just in-frame clones and leaves some out. Of millions of clones detected, just over 90% appear once; the ten largest clones hold more than 1.5%. The naive CD8 population came from CD45RO-negative cells selected for CCR7, without terminally differentiated effector memory CD45RA+ cells. The material sequenced was naive CD8+ T cells from PBMCs. All receptors derive from a man aged 18-30 years in good health. Some clones in this sample may be carry-over from other donors' samples.

The V call is TRBV25-1, the J call TRBJ2-7; 7 positions agree with TRBD2. Trimming took 1 base from V and 5 from J; bases not matched to a gene: 8. Looked up from germline, CDR1 is MGHDK and CDR2 is SYGVNS. CDR3 length: 15 residues. The CDR3 DNA reads as TGTGCCAGCAGTGAATTGCGGGAGCTCTTCCACGAGCAGTACTTC. The encoded protein is CASSELRELFHEQYF.

The chain is built from TRBV5-1 and TRBJ2-2; D not resolved. Per germline, CDR1 SGHRS and CDR2 YFSETQ. The CDR3 is 14 amino acids. V was shortened by 5 bases and J by 6 bases, with 14 bases between the two germline ends. The CDR3 coding sequence is TGCGCCAGCAGGACCCCCGCGACTCCCGGGGAGCTGTTTTTT. Protein: CASRTPATPGELFF.

This clone was seen only a few times. This sample also contains other DNA sequences that code for the same CDR3. V usage is TRBV30 and J usage is TRBJ2-2; possibly TRBD2 for D (6 bases). The CDR3 extends over 13 amino acids. V lost 0 bases and J 6 bases, leaving 8 bases between the germline ends. Germline assignment: CDR1 GTSNPN and CDR2 SVGIG (reference sequence). The CDR3 DNA is TGTGCCTGGAGTGTACCGGGAGCCGGGGAGCTGTTTTTT. Amino acid sequence: CAWSVPGAGELFF.

The chain couples TRBV6-5 to TRBJ2-5, with D perhaps TRBD1 (5 bases). From germline, CDR1 is MNHEY and CDR2 SVGAGI. V was clipped by 6 bases and J by 0 bases, with 11 bases between them. CDR3 size: 14 residues. CDR3 protein: CASRDDRNQETQYF. The CDR3 region has the DNA TGTGCCAGCAGGGACGACAGAAACCAAGAGACCCAGTACTTC.

The chain has TRBV30 and TRBJ1-2; TRBD1 matches 7 bases. J was trimmed by 8 bases and V by 1 base; bases with no gene match: 4. CDR3 length: 12 amino acids. CDR1 is GTSNPN and CDR2 is SVGIG in the germline V gene (reference sequence). As DNA, the CDR3 is TGTGCCTGGAGTGAGGGGGCGGAAGGCTACACCTTC. Translation gives CAWSEGAEGYTF. The variable domain in full, completed from reference TRBV30 and TRBJ1-2, reads SQTIHQWPATLVQPVGSPLSLECTVEGTSNPNLYWYRQAAGRGLQLLFYSVGIGQISSEVPQNLSASRPQDRQFILSSKKLLLSDSGFYLCAWSEGAEGYTFGSGTRLTVV.

V usage is TRBV27 and J usage is TRBJ2-2, with D maybe TRBD2 (5 bases). V was trimmed by 5 bases and J by 6 bases, leaving 16 bases between them. Germline V gene lookup returns CDR1 MNHEY and CDR2 SMNVEV (reference sequence). The CDR3 spans 15 residues. The CDR3 nucleotides read TGTGCCAGCAGTCTACTTAACCGGGATCCCGGGGAGCTGTTTTTT. This gives the protein CASSLLNRDPGELFF.

CDR3 region: CASSHPSGPNPSYEQYF. CDR3 coding DNA: TGTGCCAGCAGCCATCCTAGCGGACCGAATCCCTCCTACGAGCAGTACTTC. The chain combines TRBV9 with TRBJ2-7, with 7 bases fitting TRBD2. J lost 0 bases, V lost 4 bases, and 13 bases had no gene match. Germline CDR1 SGDLS, CDR2 YYNGEE. The CDR3 is 17 residues long.

This rearrangement joins TRBV7-9 to TRBJ2-5; D might be TRBD1 (6 bases). The J call is uncertain, as TRBJ2-7 better fits the DNA end. Germline CDR1 SEHNR, CDR2 FQNEAQ (reference sequence). The CDR3 length is 17 residues. This CDR3 reads CASSLASRQGMLYEQYF. The CDR3 DNA reads as TGTGCCAGCAGCTTAGCATCGCGGCAGGGGATGTTATACGAGCAGTACTTC.

This chain uses TRBV15 with TRBJ2-7; 7 nucleotides match TRBD1. Germline values: CDR1 LNHNV, CDR2 YYDKDF (reference sequence). The trim removed 3 bases at V and 2 bases at J, leaving 7 bases unmatched. The CDR3 is 15 amino acids. CDR3 protein: CATSSRDRKAYEQYF. As DNA, the CDR3 is TGTGCCACCAGCAGCCGGGACAGAAAAGCCTACGAGCAGTACTTC. The variable domain in full, completed from reference TRBV15 and TRBJ2-7, reads DAMVIQNPRYQVTQFGKPVTLSCSQTLNHNVMYWYQQKSSQAPKLLFHYYDKDFNNEADTPDNFQSRRPNTSFCFLDIRSPGLGDTAMYLCATSSRDRKAYEQYFGPGTRLTVT.

This clone has just one count. The chain uses TRBV7-8 and TRBJ2-3, with 9 bases identical to TRBD2. The length of the CDR3 is 15 residues. V lost 2 bases, J lost 2 bases, and 2 bases stayed unmatched. Germline assignment: CDR1 SGHVS and CDR2 FQNEAQ. The CDR3 nucleotides are TGTGCCAGCAGCTTACGCGGGAGGGTCACAGATACGCAGTATTTT. This encodes CASSLRGRVTDTQYF.

The V call is TRBV7-6, the J call TRBJ1-5; TRBD1 might be the D (6 bases). With 3 bases removed from V and 1 base from J, the gap between germline ends came to 7 bases. Germline CDR1 SGHVS, CDR2 FNYEAQ. This CDR3 has 14 amino acids. The CDR3 DNA reads as TGTGCCAGCAGCTTGGGGACAAGCAATCAGCCCCAGCATTTT. Translating it yields CASSLGTSNQPQHF.

The chain is built from TRBV5-1 and TRBJ2-5; the match to TRBD1 covers 9 bases. The CDR3 sequence is 18 residues long. The J segment lost 3 bases and the V segment lost 4 bases, leaving 16 bases of the junction unmatched. The germline V gene encodes CDR1 SGHRS and CDR2 YFSETQ. The CDR3 is CASSPRTVVRTGEETQYF. The DNA for the CDR3 is TGCGCCAGCAGCCCGAGAACCGTGGTTCGGACAGGGGAAGAGACCCAGTACTTC.

In regard to this clone: In the same sample, other DNA sequences code for this CDR3. The rearrangement links TRBV18 to TRBJ2-3; D call uncertain. Germline V gene data show CDR1 as KGHSH and CDR2 as LQKENI. This CDR3 spans 12 amino acids. V was shortened by 2 bases and J by 1 base, with 1 base between the two germline ends. CDR3 region: CASSPGTDTQYF. Here the CDR3 DNA reads TGTGCCAGCTCACCAGGCACAGATACGCAGTATTTT.

This sequence joins TRBV27 and TRBJ2-1; no definite D call. The germline gives CDR1 MNHEY, CDR2 SMNVEV (reference sequence). The CDR3 runs to 12 residues. V dropped 2 bases and J dropped 6 bases, with 5 bases sitting between them. This CDR3 is CASSLDGNEQFF. As DNA, the CDR3 is TGTGCCAGCAGTTTAGATGGCAATGAGCAGTTCTTC.

V gene TRBV5-1 combines with J gene TRBJ2-4; 10 nucleotides align to TRBD1. Looked up from germline, CDR1 is SGHRS and CDR2 is YFSETQ. The CDR3 has 17 amino acids. Trimming removed 4 bases from V and 4 bases from J; junction bases left unmatched: 11. CDR3: CASSPGLRDRGKNIQYF. CDR3 DNA: TGCGCCAGCAGCCCGGGCCTCCGGGACAGGGGTAAAAACATTCAGTACTTC.

V usage is TRBV5-5 and J usage is TRBJ1-1; D gene unclear. Deletions cut 0 bases from V and 3 bases from J, with 6 bases between. Germline V CDR1 and CDR2: SGHKS, YYEKEE (reference sequence). The CDR3 extends over 13 amino acids. CDR3 region: CASSLGFYTEAFF. CDR3 sequence (DNA): TGTGCCAGCAGCTTGGGGTTCTACACTGAAGCTTTCTTT.

V usage is TRBV19 and J usage is TRBJ2-6; possibly TRBD2 for D (5 bases). Germline V gene lookup returns CDR1 LNHDA and CDR2 SQIVND (reference sequence). CDR3 length: 17 amino acids. The ends were cut back, 7 bases at V and 0 bases at J, with 16 bases in the middle. The CDR3 coding sequence is TGTGCCAGTAAAGTAGTTATTCGGGACTCTGGGGCCAACGTCCTGACTTTC. Its protein is CASKVVIRDSGANVLTF.

The V call is TRBV4-1, the J call TRBJ2-1, with TRBD1 matching over 10 bases. Trimming cost V 7 bases and J 7 bases; bases outside gene matches: 13. Germline loops: CDR1 MGHRA, CDR2 YSYEKL. This CDR3 has 16 amino acids. Here the CDR3 DNA reads TGCGCCAGCACCCAGGCCGGGACAGGGGTTACAAATGAGCAGTTCTTC. Its protein product is CASTQAGTGVTNEQFF.

The gene calls are TRBV6-6 and TRBJ1-4, with D hard to call. This CDR3 comprises 13 residues. The germline CDR1 and CDR2 sequences are MNHNY and SVGAGI (reference sequence). Trimming shortened V by 2 bases and J by 4 bases, and 5 bases separated the two germline ends. The CDR3 is CASSYTFNEKLFF. In DNA, the CDR3 is TGTGCCAGCAGTTACACTTTTAATGAAAAACTGTTTTTT.

This chain joins TRBV7-9 and TRBJ1-5; D uncertain. Trimming took 2 bases from V and 5 from J, leaving 25 bases between them. The CDR3 consists of 19 residues. Per germline, CDR1 SEHNR and CDR2 FQNEAQ (reference sequence). CDR3 in DNA: TGTGCCAGCAGCTTATCGGGAGGAGGTCCCGAGGTTATTCATCAGCCCCAGCATTTT. Protein: CASSLSGGGPEVIHQPQHF.